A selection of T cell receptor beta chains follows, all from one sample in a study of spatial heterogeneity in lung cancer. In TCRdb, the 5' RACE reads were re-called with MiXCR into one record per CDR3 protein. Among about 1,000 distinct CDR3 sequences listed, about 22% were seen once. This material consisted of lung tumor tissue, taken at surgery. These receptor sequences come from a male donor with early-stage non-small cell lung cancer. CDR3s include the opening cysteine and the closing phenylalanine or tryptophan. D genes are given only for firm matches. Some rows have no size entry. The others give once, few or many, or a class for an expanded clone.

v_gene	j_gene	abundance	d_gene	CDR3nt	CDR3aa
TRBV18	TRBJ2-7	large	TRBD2	TGTGCCAGCTCACCAAACGGGGGGGACGGCGAGCAGTACTTC	CASSPNGGDGEQYF
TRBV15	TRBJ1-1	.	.	TGTGCCACCAGCAAGACAGGTCTCACTGAAGCTTTCTTT	CATSKTGLTEAFF
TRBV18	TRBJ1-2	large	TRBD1	TGTGCCAGCTCACCGACAGGGACGGAGAATGGCTACACCTTC	CASSPTGTENGYTF
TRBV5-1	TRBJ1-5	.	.	TGTGCCAGCAGCTTAGGCAGGGAGGGTCAGCCCCAGCATTTT	CASSLGREGQPQHF
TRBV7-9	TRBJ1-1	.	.	TGTGCCAGCAGCCCTTTCCTGGACACTGAAGCTTTCTTT	CASSPFLDTEAFF
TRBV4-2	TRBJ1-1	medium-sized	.	TGTGCCAGCAGCCAAGACCGGCTGAACACTGAAGCTTTCTTT	CASSQDRLNTEAFF
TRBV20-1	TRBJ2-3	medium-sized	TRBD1	TGCAGTGCTAGAGCCGACAGGGGAAGGGATACGCAGTATTTT	CSARADRGRDTQYF
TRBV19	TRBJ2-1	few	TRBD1	TGTGCCAGTAGAGCCGGGACAGGGGACTACAATGAGCAGTTCTTC	CASRAGTGDYNEQFF
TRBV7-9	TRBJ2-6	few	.	TGTGCCAGCAGCTTTCATTTCTCTGGGGCCAACGTCCTGACTTTC	CASSFHFSGANVLTF
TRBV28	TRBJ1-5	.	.	TGTGCCAGCAGTTTATTTCGGGGACAATCTGTTCAGCCCCAGCATTTT	CASSLFRGQSVQPQHF
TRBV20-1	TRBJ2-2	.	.	TGCAGTGCAACCGGACTTACTAAGAACACCGGGGAGCTGTTTTTT	CSATGLTKNTGELFF
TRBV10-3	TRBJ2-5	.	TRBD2	TGTGCCATCAGAGCGGGGACGGATGATGGGGAGACCCAGTACTTC	CAIRAGTDDGETQYF
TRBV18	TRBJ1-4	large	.	TGTGCCAGCTCCCGGGATATGAATGAAAAACTGTTTTTT	CASSRDMNEKLFF
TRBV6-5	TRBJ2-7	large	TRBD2	TGTGCCAGCAGTTACCTAGCGGGAGACAACTACGAGCAGTACTTC	CASSYLAGDNYEQYF
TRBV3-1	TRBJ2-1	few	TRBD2	TGTGCCAGCAGCTTCTCTAGCGGGACCTACAATGAGCAGTTCTTC	CASSFSSGTYNEQFF
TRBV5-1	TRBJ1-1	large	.	TGCGCCAGCAGCCCCCAAGGAGGGAGCATGAACACTGAAGCTTTCTTT	CASSPQGGSMNTEAFF
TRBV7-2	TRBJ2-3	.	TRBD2	TGTGCCAGCAGCTTAGCGTTCACAGGCGGGGGAAAAGATACGCAGTATTTT	CASSLAFTGGGKDTQYF
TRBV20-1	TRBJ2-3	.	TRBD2	TGCAGTGCTAGAGGTATCGCTAGCGGGAGTAGCGATACGCAGTATTTT	CSARGIASGSSDTQYF
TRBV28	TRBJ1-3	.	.	TGTGCCAGCAGTTTCGGCAAAACCCCTCTCGCCGGTCCTGGAAACACCATATATTTT	CASSFGKTPLAGPGNTIYF
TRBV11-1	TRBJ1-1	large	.	TGTGCCAGCAGCTTAGGTCGACGGACGAACACTGAAGCTTTCTTT	CASSLGRRTNTEAFF
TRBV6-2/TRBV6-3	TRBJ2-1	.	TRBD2	TGTGCCAGCAGCCAGCGGGGGGGCCTGAATGAGCAGTTCTTC	CASSQRGGLNEQFF
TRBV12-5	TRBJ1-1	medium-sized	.	TGTGCTAGTGGTTTGGGCCACAACGGGGTTGAAGCTTTCTTT	CASGLGHNGVEAFF
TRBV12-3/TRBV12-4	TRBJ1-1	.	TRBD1	TGTGCCAGCAGTTTGGTTACAGGGGGGACTGAAGCTTTCTTT	CASSLVTGGTEAFF
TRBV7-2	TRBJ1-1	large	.	TGTGCCAGCAGCTACGGACAGACTAACACTGAAGCTTTCTTT	CASSYGQTNTEAFF
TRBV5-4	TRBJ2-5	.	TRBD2	TGTGCCAGCAGGGGGGGAGGGAAGCGGGGGCGCCAAGAGACCCAGTACTTC	CASRGGGKRGRQETQYF
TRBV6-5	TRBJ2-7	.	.	TGTGCCAGCAGTTACAAAGCCTTAGGGGACTTACCCATCACCTACGAGCAGTACTTC	CASSYKALGDLPITYEQYF
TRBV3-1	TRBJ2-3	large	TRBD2	TGTGCCAGCAGCATGCGGGGGGCTAGCACAGATACGCAGTATTTT	CASSMRGASTDTQYF
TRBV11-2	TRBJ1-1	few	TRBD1	TGTGCCAGCAGCACGGACAGGGGGTGGACTGAAGCTTTCTTT	CASSTDRGWTEAFF
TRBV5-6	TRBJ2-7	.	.	TGTGCCAGCAGCTTCGGACAAGACTACGAGCAGTACTTC	CASSFGQDYEQYF
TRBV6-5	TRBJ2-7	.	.	TGTGCCAGCAGTTACTCCGCAGGACAATTCTACGAGCAGTACTTC	CASSYSAGQFYEQYF
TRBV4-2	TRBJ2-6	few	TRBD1	TGTGCCAGCAGCCAAGAGGGGACAGACTTTGCTGGGGCCAACGTCCTGACTTTC	CASSQEGTDFAGANVLTF
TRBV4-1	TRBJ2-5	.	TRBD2	TGCGCCAGCAGCCAAGAAGACGGGGGAGGGGAGACCCAGTACTTC	CASSQEDGGGETQYF
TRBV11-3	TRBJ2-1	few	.	TGTGCCAGCAGCAGAAGACCCGACAATGAGCAGTTCTTC	CASSRRPDNEQFF
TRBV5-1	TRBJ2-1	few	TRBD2	TGCGCCAGCATTGATTTAGCGGGAGGGCCAGGCGAGCAGTTCTTC	CASIDLAGGPGEQFF
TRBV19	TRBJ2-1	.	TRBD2	TGTGCCAGTAGTATAATTAGCGGGGGGGTCGATGAGCAGTTCTTC	CASSIISGGVDEQFF
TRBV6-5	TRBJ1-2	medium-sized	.	TGTGCCAGCAGTTACTACGGAAACGATGGCTACACCTTC	CASSYYGNDGYTF
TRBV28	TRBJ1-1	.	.	TGTGCCAGCAGTTTTGAGGTAACTGAAGCTTTCTTT	CASSFEVTEAFF
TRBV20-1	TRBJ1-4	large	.	TGCAGTGCTAGAGATGGAGAGGGGAAGCTGTTTTTT	CSARDGEGKLFF